The entry that follows covers one T cell receptor (beta chain) sequence. The antigen is undetermined. This specimen comes from a study of shared clonotypes between healthy human individuals. In the study overall: The study used three CD4 naive, three CD4 memory, two CD8 naive and one CD8 memory plate per donor. Study results and caveats: Represented diversity, genetic and exposure-history alike, was limited by few donors.

Naive CD8 cells, CD45RO-negative and positively selected for CCR7, excluded terminally differentiated effector memory CD45RA+ cells. Donors comprised healthy HIV-negative adults lacking recent acute infections or vaccinations. The assay used deep level. Using immunoSEQ multiplex PCR, the repertoire was profiled, and TCRdb retains in-frame clones only, with some absent. This sample has under 1 million clones; approximately 97% occur once, and the top ten carry about 0.22%. Specimen: naive CD8+ T cells sorted from blood. This clonotype was obtained from a man between 25 and 39 years old in good health.

This CDR3 reads CASSLASRAGYEQYF. CDR3 in DNA: TGTGCCAGCAGCTTGGCGTCACGGGCAGGCTACGAGCAGTACTTC. The rearrangement joins TRBV5-5 to TRBJ2-7; D not certain. The V gene lost 0 bases and the J gene lost 3 bases, with 13 bases spanning the gap. CDR1 and CDR2 from the germline V gene are SGHKS and YYEKEE (reference sequence). The CDR3 consists of 15 residues.